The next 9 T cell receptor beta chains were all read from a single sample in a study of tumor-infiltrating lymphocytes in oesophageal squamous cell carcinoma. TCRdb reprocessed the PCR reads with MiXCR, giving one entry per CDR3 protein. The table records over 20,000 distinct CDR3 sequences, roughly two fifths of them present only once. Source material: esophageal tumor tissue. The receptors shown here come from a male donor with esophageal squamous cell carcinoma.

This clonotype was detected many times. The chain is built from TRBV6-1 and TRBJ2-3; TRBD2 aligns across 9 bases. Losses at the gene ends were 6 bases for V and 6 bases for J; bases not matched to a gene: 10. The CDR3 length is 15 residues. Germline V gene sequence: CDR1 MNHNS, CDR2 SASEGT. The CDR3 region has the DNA TGTGCCAGCAGGGCGCTAGGCGGGGGGGCGGATACGCAGTATTTT. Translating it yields CASRALGGGADTQYF.

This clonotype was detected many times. Here the CDR3 reads CAIGTGQYF. For the CDR3, the DNA is TGTGCCATAGGGACAGGGCAGTACTTC. The chain has TRBV6-1 and TRBJ2-7; the match to TRBD1 covers 8 bases. J gave up 9 bases and V 10 bases, and 2 bases lay outside the gene matches. The CDR3 spans 9 residues. Per the germline V gene, CDR1 is MNHNS and CDR2 is SASEGT.

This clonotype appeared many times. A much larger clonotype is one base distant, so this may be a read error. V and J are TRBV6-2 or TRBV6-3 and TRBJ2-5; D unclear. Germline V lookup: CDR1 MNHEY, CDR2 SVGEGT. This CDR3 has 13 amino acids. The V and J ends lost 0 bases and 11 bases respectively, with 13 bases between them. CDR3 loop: CASSYSPNYEQYF. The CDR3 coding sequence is TGTGCCAGCAGTTACTCGCCCAATTATGAGCAGTACTTC.

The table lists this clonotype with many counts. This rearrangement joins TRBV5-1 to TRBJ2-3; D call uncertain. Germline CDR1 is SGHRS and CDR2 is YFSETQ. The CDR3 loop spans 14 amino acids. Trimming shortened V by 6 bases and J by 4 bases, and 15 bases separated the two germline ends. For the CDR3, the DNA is TGCGCCAGCAAGGCGGACCTATCGGCAGATACGCAGTATTTT. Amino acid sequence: CASKADLSADTQYF.

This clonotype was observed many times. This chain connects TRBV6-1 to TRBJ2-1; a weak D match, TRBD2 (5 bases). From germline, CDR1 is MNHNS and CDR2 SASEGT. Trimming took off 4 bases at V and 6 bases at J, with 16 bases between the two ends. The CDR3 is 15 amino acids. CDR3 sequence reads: CASSGWKNEGNEQFF. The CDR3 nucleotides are TGTGCCAGCAGTGGATGGAAAAACGAGGGCAATGAGCAGTTCTTC.

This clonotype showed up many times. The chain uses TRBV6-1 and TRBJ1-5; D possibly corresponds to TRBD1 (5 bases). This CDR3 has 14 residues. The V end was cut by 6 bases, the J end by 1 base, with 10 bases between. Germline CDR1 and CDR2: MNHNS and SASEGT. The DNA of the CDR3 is TGTGCCAGCAGGGGGCGCGGAAGCAATCAGCCCCAGCATTTT. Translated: CASRGRGSNQPQHF.

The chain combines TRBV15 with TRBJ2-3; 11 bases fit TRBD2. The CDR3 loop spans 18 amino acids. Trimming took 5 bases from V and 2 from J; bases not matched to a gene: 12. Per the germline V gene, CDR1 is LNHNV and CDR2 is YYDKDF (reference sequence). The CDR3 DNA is TGTGCCACCAGCGGAACCTCTCTAGCGGGGGGAATCACAGATACGCAGTATTTT. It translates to CATSGTSLAGGITDTQYF. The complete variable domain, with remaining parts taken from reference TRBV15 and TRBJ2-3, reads DAMVIQNPRYQVTQFGKPVTLSCSQTLNHNVMYWYQQKSSQAPKLLFHYYDKDFNNEADTPDNFQSRRPNTSFCFLDIRSPGLGDTAMYLCATSGTSLAGGITDTQYFGPGTRLTVL.

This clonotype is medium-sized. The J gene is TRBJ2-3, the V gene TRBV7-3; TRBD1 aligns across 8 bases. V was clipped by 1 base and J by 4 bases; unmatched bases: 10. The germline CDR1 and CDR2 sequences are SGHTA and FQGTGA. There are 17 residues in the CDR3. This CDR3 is CASSLRRLAGGADTQYF. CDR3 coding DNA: TGTGCCAGCAGCTTAAGACGGTTGGCAGGGGGCGCAGATACGCAGTATTTT.

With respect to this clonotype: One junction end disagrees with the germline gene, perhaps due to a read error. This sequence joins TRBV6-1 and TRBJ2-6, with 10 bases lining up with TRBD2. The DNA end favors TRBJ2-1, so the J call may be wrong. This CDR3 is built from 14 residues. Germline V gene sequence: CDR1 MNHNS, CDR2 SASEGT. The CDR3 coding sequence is TGTGCCAGCAGGGAAGCGGGAGGGCCGGTAGAGCAGTTCTTC. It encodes CASREAGGPVEQFF.